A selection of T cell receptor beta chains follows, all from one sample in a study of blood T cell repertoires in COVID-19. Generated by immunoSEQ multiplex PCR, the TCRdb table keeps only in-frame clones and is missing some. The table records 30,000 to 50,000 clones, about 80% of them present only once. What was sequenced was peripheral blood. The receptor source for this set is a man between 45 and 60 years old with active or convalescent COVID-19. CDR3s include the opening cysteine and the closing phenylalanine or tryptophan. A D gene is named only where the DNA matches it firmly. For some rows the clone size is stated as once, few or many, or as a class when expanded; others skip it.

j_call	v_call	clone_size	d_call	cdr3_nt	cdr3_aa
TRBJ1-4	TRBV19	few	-	TGTGCCAGCACCGGGGGGGCAGCTAATGAAAAACTGTTTTTT	CASTGGAANEKLFF
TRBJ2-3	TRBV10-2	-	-	TGCGCCAGCAGTGAGCGACAGTTCACAGATACGCAGTATTTT	CASSERQFTDTQYF
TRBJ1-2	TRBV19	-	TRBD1	TGTGCCAGTGGCCCGACGACAGGGAAGGGCGGCTACACCTTC	CASGPTTGKGGYTF
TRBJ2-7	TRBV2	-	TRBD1	TGTGCCAGCACCCCGGAGACAGGGTACGAGCAGTACTTC	CASTPETGYEQYF
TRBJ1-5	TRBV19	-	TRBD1	TGTGCCAGTAGTAAGCAGGGGGGCAATCAGCCCCAGCATTTT	CASSKQGGNQPQHF
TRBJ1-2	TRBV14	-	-	TGTGCCAGCAGACGACCGGGAGCCCTCGGGGGCTACACCTTC	CASRRPGALGGYTF
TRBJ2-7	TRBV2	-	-	TGTGCCAGCAGTGAAGGTAGTCTCTACGAGCAGTACTTC	CASSEGSLYEQYF
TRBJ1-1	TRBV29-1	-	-	TGCAGCGTTGCGGACAGCATGAACACTGAAGCTTTCTTT	CSVADSMNTEAFF
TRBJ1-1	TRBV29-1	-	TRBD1	TGCAGCGTAAAACACCCGGGACAGGGGTTAACTGAAGCTTTCTTT	CSVKHPGQGLTEAFF
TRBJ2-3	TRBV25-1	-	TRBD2	TGTGCCACGCTAGCGGGGGGACTCACAGATACGCAGTATTTT	CATLAGGLTDTQYF
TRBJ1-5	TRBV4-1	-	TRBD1	TGCGCCAGCAGCTACCGACAGGGGGACGGCCAGCCCCAGCATTTT	CASSYRQGDGQPQHF
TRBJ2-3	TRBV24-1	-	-	TGTGCCACCAGTGACCCCTGGGGAGCAGATACGCAGTATTTT	CATSDPWGADTQYF
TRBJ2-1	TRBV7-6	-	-	TGTGCCAGCAGCTTAGCGTCTTGGCAGGGGGGTGAGCAGTTCTTC	CASSLASWQGGEQFF
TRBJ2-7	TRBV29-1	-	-	TGCAGCGTTGGCCAGGGGCCTAGCTACGAGCAGTACTTC	CSVGQGPSYEQYF
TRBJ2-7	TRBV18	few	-	TGTGCCAGCTCACCGTCCGGGACACTAATCTACGAGCAGTACTTC	CASSPSGTLIYEQYF
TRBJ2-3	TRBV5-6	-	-	TGTGCCAGCAGCGATCTCAGCGGTACGCAGTATTTT	CASSDLSGTQYF
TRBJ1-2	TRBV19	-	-	TGTGCCAGTAGTATAGATGGGGGGACGGACTATGGCTACACCTTC	CASSIDGGTDYGYTF
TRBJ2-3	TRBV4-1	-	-	TGCGCCAGCAGCCAAGCCGCCAGGGAATATACAGATACGCAGTATTTT	CASSQAAREYTDTQYF
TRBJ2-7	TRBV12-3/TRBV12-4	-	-	TGTGCCAGCAGTGGACACGGCTACGAGCAGTACTTC	CASSGHGYEQYF
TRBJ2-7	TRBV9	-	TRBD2	TGTGCCAGCAGCCCCCGAGGGAGCGGGGGGATTATCGAGCAGTACTTC	CASSPRGSGGIIEQYF
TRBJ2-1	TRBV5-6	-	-	TGTGCCAGCAGCTCTATGGTCGTGAGCGGAGCGTACAATGAGCAGTTCTTC	CASSSMVVSGAYNEQFF
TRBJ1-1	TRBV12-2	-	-	TGTGCAAGTCGCTCGCAGACAGGGACACTGAACACTGAAGCTTTCTTT	CASRSQTGTLNTEAFF
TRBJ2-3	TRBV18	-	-	TGTGCCAGCTCACCAACGGGTGCTAGCACAGATACGCAGTATTTT	CASSPTGASTDTQYF
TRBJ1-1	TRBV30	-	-	TGTGCCTGGAGTCTCCTACGGTGGACTGAAGCTTTCTTT	CAWSLLRWTEAFF
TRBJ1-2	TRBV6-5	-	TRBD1	TGTGCCAGCGCTACAGGGGGGTATGGCTACACCTTC	CASATGGYGYTF
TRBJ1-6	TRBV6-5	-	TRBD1	TGTGCCAGCAGTTACTCGGGACAGGGCGGTTCACCCCTCCACTTT	CASSYSGQGGSPLHF
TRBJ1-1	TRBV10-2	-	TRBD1	TGCGCCAGCAGTGAAGCGACACAGGGGAAGGCTGAAGCTTTCTTT	CASSEATQGKAEAFF
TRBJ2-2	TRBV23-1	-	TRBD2	TGCGCCAGCAGTCAATCCGGGACTAGCGTTCACACCGGGGAGCTGTTTTTT	CASSQSGTSVHTGELFF
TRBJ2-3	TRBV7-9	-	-	TGTGCCAGCAGCTCGGTCAGGGGAGATACGCAGTATTTT	CASSSVRGDTQYF
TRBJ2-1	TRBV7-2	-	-	TGTGCCAGCAGCTTAGGCCCCGTCCGGGGTGATGAGCAGTTCTTC	CASSLGPVRGDEQFF
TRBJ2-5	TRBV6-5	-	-	TGTGCCAGCAGTTATTCGGACATCCAAGAGACCCAGTACTTC	CASSYSDIQETQYF
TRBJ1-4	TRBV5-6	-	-	TGTGCCAGCAGGTCCAGGGGCAATACTAATGAAAAACTGTTTTTT	CASRSRGNTNEKLFF
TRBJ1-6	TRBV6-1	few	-	TGTGCCAGCAGTGAAGCACAGGAAAATTCACCCCTCCACTTT	CASSEAQENSPLHF
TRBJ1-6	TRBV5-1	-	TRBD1	TGCGCCAGCAGCCTAGTGGGACAGGGACACCCTAATAATTCACCCCTCCACTTT	CASSLVGQGHPNNSPLHF
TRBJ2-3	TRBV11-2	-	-	TGTGCCAGCAGCTTTGAGAGACGGACACAAGATACGCAGTATTTT	CASSFERRTQDTQYF
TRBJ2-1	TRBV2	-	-	TGTGCCAGCAGTTCGCAGACATACAATGAGCAGTTCTTC	CASSSQTYNEQFF
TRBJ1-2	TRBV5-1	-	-	TGCGCCAGCAGCCGAGAGCTTCAATCTAACTATGGCTACACCTTC	CASSRELQSNYGYTF
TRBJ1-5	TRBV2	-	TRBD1	TGTGCCAGCACCGGGACAGAGTATCAGCCCCAGCATTTT	CASTGTEYQPQHF
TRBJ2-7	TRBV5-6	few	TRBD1	TGTGCCAGCAGTTCCCGGGACAGGGGAGTCCGCGAGCAGTACTTC	CASSSRDRGVREQYF
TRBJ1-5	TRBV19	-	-	TGTGCCAGTATCGGGGTTTCACAGCCCCAGCATTTT	CASIGVSQPQHF
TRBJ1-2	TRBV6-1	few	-	TGTGCCAGCAGCCAACGGTACTATGGCTACACCTTC	CASSQRYYGYTF
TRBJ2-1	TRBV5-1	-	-	TGCGCCAGCAGCTTGGGGTTTAGCTCCTACAATGAGCAGTTCTTC	CASSLGFSSYNEQFF
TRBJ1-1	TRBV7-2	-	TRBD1	TGTGCCAGCAGCCTACAGGGGGCGAGTACTGAAGCTTTCTTT	CASSLQGASTEAFF
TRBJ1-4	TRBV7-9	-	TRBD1	TGTGCCAGCAGCTTAGGCGGGACAGGGAATGAAAAACTGTTTTTT	CASSLGGTGNEKLFF
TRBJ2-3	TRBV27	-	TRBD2	TGTGCCAGCAGTTTTCTAGCGGGGGGCCGGGCAGATACGCAGTATTTT	CASSFLAGGRADTQYF
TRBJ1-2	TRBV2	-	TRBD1	TGTGCCAGCCAGAGGAGGTTCGGAACAGGGGATGGCTACACCTTC	CASQRRFGTGDGYTF
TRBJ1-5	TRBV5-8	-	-	TGTGCCAGCAGCTTGGTCACGGGTCAGCCCCAGCATTTT	CASSLVTGQPQHF
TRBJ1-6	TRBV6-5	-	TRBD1	TGTGCCAGCATAAGAGACAGGGGCTATAATTCACCCCTCCACTTT	CASIRDRGYNSPLHF
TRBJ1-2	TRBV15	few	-	TGTGCCACCAGCCGAGGGGGAGTCTATGGCTACACCTTC	CATSRGGVYGYTF
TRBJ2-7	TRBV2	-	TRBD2	TGTGCCAGCCGACTAGCTGGTTACGAGCAGTACTTC	CASRLAGYEQYF
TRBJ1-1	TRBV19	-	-	TGTGCCAGTAGTCCTAACCAACAGGGAAACACTGAAGCTTTCTTT	CASSPNQQGNTEAFF